Listed here is a single T cell receptor beta chain. Antigen: not known. CDR3 length: 12 amino acids. Trimming removed 10 bases at V and 2 bases at J, with 11 bases between. CDR1 KGHSH and CDR2 LQKENI come from the germline V gene. These data come from a study of T cell responses to AZD1222 COVID-19 vaccine. Notes on the study in general: Two AZD1222 administrations were followed by greater Spike-specific TCR breadth and depth. The donors showed a predominance of white British ancestry and of females, with possible underestimation of clonal diversity.

Second-dose timings of about 4 or about 12 weeks were pooled. Sequenced by immunoSEQ multiplex PCR; TCRdb stores in-frame clones only, minus some. The data contain more than 120,000 clones, 86% of them singletons. V usage is TRBV18 and J usage is TRBJ1-1, with D uncertain. The receptor's source is an adult who received the AZD1222 COVID-19 vaccine. The sample here was peripheral blood, taken 28 days after the second AZD1222 dose. CDR3 amino acids: CATRTYNTEAFF. CDR3 DNA sequence: TGTGCCACACGTACCTACAACACTGAAGCTTTCTTT.